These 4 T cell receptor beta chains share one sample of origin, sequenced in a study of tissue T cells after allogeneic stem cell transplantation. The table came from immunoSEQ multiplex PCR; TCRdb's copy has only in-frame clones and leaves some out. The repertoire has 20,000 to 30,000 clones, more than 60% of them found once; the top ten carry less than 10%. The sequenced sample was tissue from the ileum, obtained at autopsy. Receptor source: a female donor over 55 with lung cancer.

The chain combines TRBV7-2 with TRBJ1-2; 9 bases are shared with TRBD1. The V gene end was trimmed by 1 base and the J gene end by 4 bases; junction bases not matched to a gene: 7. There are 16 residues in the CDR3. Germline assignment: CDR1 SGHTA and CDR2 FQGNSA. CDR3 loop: CASSLGGTGSAYGYTF. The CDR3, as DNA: TGTGCCAGCAGCTTAGGGGGGACAGGGTCCGCCTATGGCTACACCTTC.

CDR3 loop: CASSYPGRDEQYF. CDR3 in DNA: TGTGCCAGCAGTTACCCCGGCAGGGACGAGCAGTACTTC. The gene calls are TRBV6-6 and TRBJ2-7; D perhaps matches TRBD1 (5 bases). Trimming pared 2 bases from V and 5 bases from J, leaving 10 bases between. This CDR3 region has 13 residues. Germline V gene data show CDR1 as MNHNY and CDR2 as SVGAGI (reference sequence).

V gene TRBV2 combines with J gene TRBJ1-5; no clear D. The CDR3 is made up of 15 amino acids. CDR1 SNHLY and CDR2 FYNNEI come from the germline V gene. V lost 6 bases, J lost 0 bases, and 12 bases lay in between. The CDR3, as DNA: TGTGCCAGCAGGGGAGACACCCTTAGCAATCAGCCCCAGCATTTT. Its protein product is CASRGDTLSNQPQHF.

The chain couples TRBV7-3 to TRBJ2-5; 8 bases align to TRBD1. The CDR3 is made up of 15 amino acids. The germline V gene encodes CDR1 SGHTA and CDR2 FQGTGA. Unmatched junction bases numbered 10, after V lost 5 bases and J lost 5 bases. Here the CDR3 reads CASSLRGQAGETQYF. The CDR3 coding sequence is TGTGCCAGCAGCCTCAGGGGACAGGCAGGGGAGACCCAGTACTTC.